One and the same sample provided the 15 T cell receptor beta chains below, sequenced in a study of blood T cell repertoires in COVID-19. Sequencing was performed with immunoSEQ multiplex PCR; in TCRdb, only in-frame clones are kept and a portion is missing. The table lists roughly 150,000 clones, almost 80% of them singletons. The sequenced sample was peripheral blood. Source of these receptors: a man aged 55 to 70 who had recovered from COVID-19.

The chain combines TRBV19 with TRBJ2-1; 13 bases agree with TRBD2. V was clipped by 6 bases and J by 9 bases; unmatched bases: 8. The CDR3 consists of 15 residues. Looked up from germline, CDR1 is LNHDA and CDR2 is SQIVND (reference sequence). The CDR3 spells CASRSRTSGSGEQFF. In DNA form, the CDR3 reads TGTGCCAGTAGGAGCCGGACTAGCGGGAGTGGTGAGCAGTTCTTC.

The chain carries TRBV6-5 and TRBJ1-4; TRBD1 matches 8 bases. V was clipped by 7 bases and J by 3 bases; unmatched bases: 4. This CDR3 comprises 14 residues. The germline V gene encodes CDR1 MNHEY and CDR2 SVGAGI. This CDR3 reads CASTPGQANEKLFF. The CDR3 DNA sequence: TGTGCCAGCACCCCGGGACAGGCTAATGAAAAACTGTTTTTT.

In its sample, this clone was seen a few times. The chain carries TRBV6-2 or TRBV6-3 and TRBJ2-7, with a possible D match to TRBD1 (5 bases). Trimming removed 5 bases from V and 2 bases from J, with 7 bases in between. The CDR3 length is 12 residues. Germline V lookup: CDR1 MNHEY, CDR2 SVGEGT. The CDR3 DNA sequence: TGTGCCAGCAGTGGACAAACCTACGAGCAGTACTTC. Amino acids: CASSGQTYEQYF.

This clone turned up a few times. CDR3 in DNA: TGTGCCAGCAGCCCCGGGACAGTGTCCTACGAGCAGTACTTC. Translation gives CASSPGTVSYEQYF. The chain uses TRBV3-1 (or the pseudogene TRBV3-2) and TRBJ2-7, with TRBD1 matching over 7 bases. Per the germline V gene, CDR1 is LGHDT and CDR2 is YNNKEL (reference sequence). The trim removed 4 bases at V and 1 base at J, leaving 4 bases unmatched. The CDR3 sequence is 14 residues long.

V usage is TRBV7-2 and J usage is TRBJ2-5; 7 nucleotides agree with TRBD2. The V gene end was trimmed by 4 bases and the J gene end by 5 bases; junction bases not matched to a gene: 10. CDR1 and CDR2 (germline): SGHTA, FQGNSA. The CDR3 is made up of 15 amino acids. In nucleotides, the CDR3 is TGTGCCAGCAGCTCAACATCGGGGGGATGGGAGACCCAGTACTTC. It yields the protein CASSSTSGGWETQYF.

The rearrangement links TRBV7-3 to TRBJ2-1; 8 nucleotides match TRBD2. The junction had 5 bases not matched to a gene; V was cut back by 5 bases and J by 2 bases. Germline CDR1 reads SGHTA; CDR2 reads FQGTGA. This CDR3 spans 15 amino acids. The CDR3 is CASSPSGSAYNEQFF. CDR3 nucleotides: TGTGCCAGCAGCCCAAGCGGGAGCGCCTACAATGAGCAGTTCTTC.

The chain carries TRBV30 and TRBJ2-5, with 9 nucleotides matching TRBD1. The CDR3 is 15 residues long. The V gene's germline CDR1 is GTSNPN and CDR2 SVGIG (reference sequence). The junction had 7 bases not matched to a gene; V was cut back by 4 bases and J by 1 base. DNA for the CDR3: TGTGCCTGGAAAAGCGGGACAGGGAGCCAAGAGACCCAGTACTTC. This gives the protein CAWKSGTGSQETQYF. Together with reference TRBV30 and TRBJ2-5, the CDR3 gives the full variable domain: SQTIHQWPATLVQPVGSPLSLECTVEGTSNPNLYWYRQAAGRGLQLLFYSVGIGQISSEVPQNLSASRPQDRQFILSSKKLLLSDSGFYLCAWKSGTGSQETQYFGPGTRLLVL.

This chain uses TRBV5-1 with TRBJ1-1, with D unresolved. This CDR3 spans 13 amino acids. Trimming took off 4 bases at V and 1 base at J, with 8 bases between the two ends. Germline CDR1 reads SGHRS; CDR2 reads YFSETQ. This CDR3 is CASSPTENTEAFF. CDR3 DNA sequence: TGCGCCAGCAGCCCCACAGAGAACACTGAAGCTTTCTTT.

The V gene is TRBV28, the J gene TRBJ2-2; 11 positions agree with TRBD2. The junction had 20 bases not matched to a gene; V was cut back by 8 bases and J by 3 bases. This CDR3 has 20 amino acids. Germline values: CDR1 MDHEN, CDR2 SYDVKM. CDR3 coding DNA: TGTGCCAGCGGTTACAGGGGGCTCACTAGCGGGAGCAGCGACACCGGGGAGCTGTTTTTT. Protein sequence: CASGYRGLTSGSSDTGELFF. Full variable domain (rest looked up from reference TRBV28 and TRBJ2-2): DVKVTQSSRYLVKRTGEKVFLECVQDMDHENMFWYRQDPGLGLRLIYFSYDVKMKEKGDIPEGYSVSREKKERFSLILESASTNQTSMYLCASGYRGLTSGSSDTGELFFGEGSRLTVL.

CDR3 loop: CASSSYLTSGVGDTQYF. In DNA, the CDR3 is TGTGCCAGCAGCTCCTACCTGACTAGCGGGGTGGGAGATACGCAGTATTTT. This sequence joins TRBV5-5 and TRBJ2-3; 11 nucleotides agree with TRBD2. V dropped 3 bases and J dropped 5; count of bases not matched to a gene: 11. Germline values: CDR1 SGHKS, CDR2 YYEKEE (reference sequence). This CDR3 is built from 17 residues.

DNA for the CDR3: TGTGCCAGCAGCCGCGGACTAGCGGATGACACCGGGGAGCTGTTTTTT. Protein sequence: CASSRGLADDTGELFF. V is TRBV3-1 (or the pseudogene TRBV3-2) and J is TRBJ2-2; 10 positions agree with TRBD2. The germline gives CDR1 LGHDT, CDR2 YNNKEL (reference sequence). The ends lost 4 bases at V and 3 bases at J; junction bases unmatched: 5. CDR3 size: 16 residues.

This clone was seen a few times. The chain employs TRBV7-9 and TRBJ2-7; 8 bases align to TRBD1. In germline, CDR1 is SEHNR, CDR2 FQNEAQ (reference sequence). The CDR3 loop spans 14 amino acids. V dropped 6 bases and J dropped 0; count of bases not matched to a gene: 4. The CDR3 sequence: CASSRDRISYEQYF. In DNA form, the CDR3 reads TGTGCCAGCAGTAGGGACAGGATCTCCTACGAGCAGTACTTC.

The chain employs TRBV6-2 or TRBV6-3 and TRBJ1-6; D not certain. The V gene's germline CDR1 is MNHEY and CDR2 SVGEGT. V was cut by 6 bases and J by 5 bases, with 14 bases left in between. The CDR3 has 15 amino acids. The CDR3 is CASSLYRTNNSPLHF. CDR3 bases: TGTGCCAGCAGCTTATACAGAACAAATAATTCACCCCTCCACTTT.

The genes are TRBV7-2 and TRBJ1-1; 10 nucleotides line up with TRBD1. V gave up 5 bases and J gave up 1 base; unmatched junction bases: 13. The CDR3 runs 18 residues. CDR1 is SGHTA, CDR2 FQGNSA, per germline. CDR3: CASSRTRGQGRWNTEAFF. The CDR3 coding sequence is TGTGCCAGCAGCAGAACCCGGGGACAGGGGCGTTGGAACACTGAAGCTTTCTTT.

J is TRBJ2-2 and V is TRBV28, with 8 nucleotides matching TRBD2. Trimming took 7 bases from V and 8 from J; bases not matched to a gene: 15. This CDR3 is 16 amino acids long. The germline gives CDR1 MDHEN, CDR2 SYDVKM. The CDR3, as DNA: TGTGCCAGCATTCCCTCCGGGGGGGCTGAAATGGGGGAGCTGTTTTTT. This codes for CASIPSGGAEMGELFF.